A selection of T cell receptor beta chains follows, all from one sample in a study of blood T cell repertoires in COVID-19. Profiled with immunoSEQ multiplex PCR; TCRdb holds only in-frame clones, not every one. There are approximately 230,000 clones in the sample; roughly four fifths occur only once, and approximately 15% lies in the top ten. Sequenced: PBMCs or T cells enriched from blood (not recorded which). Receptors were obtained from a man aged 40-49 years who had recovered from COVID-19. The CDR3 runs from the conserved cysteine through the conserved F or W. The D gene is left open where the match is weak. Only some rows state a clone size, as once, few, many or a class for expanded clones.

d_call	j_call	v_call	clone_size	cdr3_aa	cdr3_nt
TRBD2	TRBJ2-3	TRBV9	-	CASSVSTSGGSDTQYF	TGTGCCAGCAGCGTATCAACTAGCGGGGGGTCAGATACGCAGTATTTT
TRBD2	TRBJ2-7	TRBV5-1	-	CASSPGGKAYF	TGCGCCAGCAGCCCGGGGGGGAAGGCGTACTTC
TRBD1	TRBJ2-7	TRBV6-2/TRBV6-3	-	CASSYSTGGSREQYF	TGTGCCAGCAGTTACTCAACAGGGGGGTCCCGCGAGCAGTACTTC
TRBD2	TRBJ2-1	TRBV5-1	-	CASSFGLADDNEQFF	TGCGCCAGCAGCTTCGGACTAGCGGACGACAATGAGCAGTTCTTC
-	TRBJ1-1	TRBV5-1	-	CASSWGGVGGTEAFF	TGCGCCAGCAGCTGGGGCGGGGTGGGTGGCACTGAAGCTTTCTTT
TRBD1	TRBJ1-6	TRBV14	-	CASSRTGGSGYNSPLHF	TGTGCCAGCAGCCGGACAGGGGGCTCGGGCTATAATTCACCCCTCCACTTT
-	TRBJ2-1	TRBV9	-	CASSVVKEGNEQFF	TGTGCCAGCAGCGTAGTCAAGGAGGGCAATGAGCAGTTCTTC
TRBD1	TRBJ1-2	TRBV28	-	CASSGLGRQGNGYTF	TGTGCCAGCAGCGGTTTAGGGCGACAGGGGAATGGCTACACCTTC
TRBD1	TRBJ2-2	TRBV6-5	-	CASRVGQGAGELFF	TGTGCCAGCAGAGTGGGACAGGGGGCCGGGGAGCTGTTTTTT
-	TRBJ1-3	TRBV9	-	CASSVAQGSTIYF	TGTGCCAGCAGCGTAGCTCAGGGAAGCACCATATATTTT
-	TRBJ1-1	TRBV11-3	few	CASSFAPDRVFF	TGTGCCAGCAGCTTTGCCCCAGACCGGGTTTTCTTT
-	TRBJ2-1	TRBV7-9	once	CASSPTGGEYNEQFF	TGTGCCAGCAGCCCCACAGGGGGGGAGTACAATGAGCAGTTCTTC
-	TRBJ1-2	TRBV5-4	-	CASSPGGAIHYYGYTF	TGTGCCAGCAGCCCCGGGGGGGCCATTCACTACTATGGCTACACCTTC
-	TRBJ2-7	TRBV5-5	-	CASSLGGTSSYEQYF	TGTGCCAGCAGCTTGGGTGGGACAAGCTCCTACGAGCAGTACTTC
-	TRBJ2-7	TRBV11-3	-	CASSPYRESSYEQYF	TGTGCCAGCAGCCCGTACAGGGAAAGCTCCTACGAGCAGTACTTC
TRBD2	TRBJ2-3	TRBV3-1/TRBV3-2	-	CASSRIMTSGGGADTQYF	TGTGCCAGCAGCCGTATAATGACTAGCGGGGGAGGCGCAGATACGCAGTATTTT
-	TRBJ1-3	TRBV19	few	CASSIRTAGNTIYF	TGTGCCAGTAGTATCCGGACAGCTGGAAACACCATATATTTT
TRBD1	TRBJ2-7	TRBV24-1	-	CATSEPSDRDEQYF	TGTGCCACCAGTGAGCCCTCGGACAGGGACGAGCAGTACTTC
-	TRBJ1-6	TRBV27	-	CASSLQVQAYNSPLHF	TGTGCCAGCAGTTTACAGGTTCAGGCCTATAATTCACCCCTCCACTTT
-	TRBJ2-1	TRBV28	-	CASSLVSSTNEQFF	TGTGCCAGCAGTTTAGTGAGTTCTACGAATGAGCAGTTCTTC
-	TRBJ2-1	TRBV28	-	CASSSKRNNEQFF	TGTGCCAGCAGTTCTAAACGAAACAATGAGCAGTTCTTC
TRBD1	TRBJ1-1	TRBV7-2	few	CASSFLGTVPEAFF	TGTGCCAGCAGCTTCCTAGGGACAGTACCTGAAGCTTTCTTT
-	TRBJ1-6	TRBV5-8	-	CASSLGPGTNLSPLHF	TGTGCCAGCAGCCTGGGTCCCGGGACAAATCTATCACCCCTCCACTTT
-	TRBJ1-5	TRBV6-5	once	CASSRGQTSNQPQHF	TGTGCCAGCAGCAGAGGACAGACTAGCAATCAGCCCCAGCATTTT
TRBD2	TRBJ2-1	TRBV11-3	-	CASSLLGGTSGRGNEQFF	TGTGCCAGCAGCTTATTAGGTGGGACTAGCGGGAGAGGGAATGAGCAGTTCTTC
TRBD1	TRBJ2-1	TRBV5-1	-	CASSAGTGTYNEQFF	TGCGCCAGCAGTGCTGGGACAGGGACCTACAATGAGCAGTTCTTC
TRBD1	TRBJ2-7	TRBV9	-	CASSAQGTGSYEQYF	TGTGCCAGCAGCGCCCAGGGGACAGGGTCCTACGAGCAGTACTTC
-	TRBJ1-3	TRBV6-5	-	CASSYSLTGPGNTIYF	TGTGCCAGCAGTTACTCGCTTACAGGGCCCGGAAACACCATATATTTT
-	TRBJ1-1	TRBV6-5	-	CASSYGDMRNTEAFF	TGTGCCAGCAGTTACGGCGACATGAGGAACACTGAAGCTTTCTTT
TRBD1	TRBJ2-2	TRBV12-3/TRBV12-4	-	CASRRDSTGELFF	TGTGCCAGCCGCCGGGACAGCACCGGGGAGCTGTTTTTT
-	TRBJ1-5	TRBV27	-	CASSFQNPGTLNQPQHF	TGTGCCAGCAGTTTCCAGAACCCCGGGACACTAAATCAGCCCCAGCATTTT
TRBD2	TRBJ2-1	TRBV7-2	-	CASITTSGGDGEQFF	TGTGCCAGCATCACAACTAGCGGGGGGGACGGTGAGCAGTTCTTC
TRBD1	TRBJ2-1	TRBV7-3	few	CASSSGQGHENEQFF	TGTGCCAGCAGCTCGGGACAGGGACATGAGAATGAGCAGTTCTTC
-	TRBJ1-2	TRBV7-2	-	CASSDIQGFSYGYTF	TGTGCCAGCAGCGATATCCAGGGATTTTCCTATGGCTACACCTTC
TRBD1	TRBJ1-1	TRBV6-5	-	CASRRNRDSTEAFF	TGTGCCAGCAGGAGGAACCGGGACAGCACTGAAGCTTTCTTT
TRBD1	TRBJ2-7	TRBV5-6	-	CASSSGTGAREQYF	TGTGCCAGCAGCTCTGGGACAGGGGCCCGCGAGCAGTACTTC
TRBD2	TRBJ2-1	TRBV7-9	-	CASSLLAESNEQFF	TGTGCCAGCAGCTTACTAGCGGAGTCGAATGAGCAGTTCTTC
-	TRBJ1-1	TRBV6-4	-	CASSVHGGYTEAFF	TGTGCCAGCAGTGTTCACGGTGGTTACACTGAAGCTTTCTTT
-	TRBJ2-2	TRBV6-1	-	CASSSTGRGTGELFF	TGTGCCAGCAGTTCCACAGGGAGGGGCACCGGGGAGCTGTTTTTT
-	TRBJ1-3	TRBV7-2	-	CASSLVQAGNTIYF	TGTGCCAGCAGCTTAGTTCAGGCTGGAAACACCATATATTTT
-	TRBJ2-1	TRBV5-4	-	CASSLILASYNEQFF	TGTGCCAGCAGCCTTATATTGGCCAGTTACAATGAGCAGTTCTTC
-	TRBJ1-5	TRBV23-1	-	CASTSMVTGPKEGNQPQHF	TGCGCCAGCACCTCTATGGTTACGGGCCCTAAGGAGGGCAATCAGCCCCAGCATTTT